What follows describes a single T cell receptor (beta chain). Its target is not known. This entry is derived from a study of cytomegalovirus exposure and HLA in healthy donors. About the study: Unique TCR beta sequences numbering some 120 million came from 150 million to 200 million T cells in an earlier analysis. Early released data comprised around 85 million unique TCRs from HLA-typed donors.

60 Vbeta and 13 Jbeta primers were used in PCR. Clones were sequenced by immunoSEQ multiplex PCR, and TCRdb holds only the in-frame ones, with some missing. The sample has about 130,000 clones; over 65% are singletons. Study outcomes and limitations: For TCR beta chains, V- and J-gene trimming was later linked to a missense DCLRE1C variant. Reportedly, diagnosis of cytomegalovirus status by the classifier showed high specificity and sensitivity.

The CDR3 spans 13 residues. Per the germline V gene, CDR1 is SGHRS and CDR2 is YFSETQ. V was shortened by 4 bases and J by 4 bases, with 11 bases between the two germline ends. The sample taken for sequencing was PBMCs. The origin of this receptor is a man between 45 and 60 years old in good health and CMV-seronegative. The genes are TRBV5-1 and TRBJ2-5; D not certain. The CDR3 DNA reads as TGCGCCAGCAGCCTGGCTACGGGAGAGACCCAGTACTTC. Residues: CASSLATGETQYF.